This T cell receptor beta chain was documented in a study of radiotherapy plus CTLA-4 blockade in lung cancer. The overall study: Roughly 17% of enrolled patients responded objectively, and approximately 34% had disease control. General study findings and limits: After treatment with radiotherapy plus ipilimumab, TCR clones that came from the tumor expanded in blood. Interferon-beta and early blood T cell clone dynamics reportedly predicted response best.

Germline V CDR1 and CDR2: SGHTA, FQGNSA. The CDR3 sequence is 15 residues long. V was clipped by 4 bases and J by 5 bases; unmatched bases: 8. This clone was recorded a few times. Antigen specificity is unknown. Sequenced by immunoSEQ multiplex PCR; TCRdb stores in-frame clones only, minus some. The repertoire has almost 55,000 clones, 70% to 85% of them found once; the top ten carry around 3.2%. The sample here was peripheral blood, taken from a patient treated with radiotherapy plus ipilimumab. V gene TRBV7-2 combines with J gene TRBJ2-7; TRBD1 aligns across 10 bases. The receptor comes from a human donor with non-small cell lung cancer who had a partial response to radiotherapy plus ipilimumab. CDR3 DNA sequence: TGTGCCAGCAGCTCATCCGGGACAGGGGTTGACGAGCAGTACTTC. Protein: CASSSSGTGVDEQYF.